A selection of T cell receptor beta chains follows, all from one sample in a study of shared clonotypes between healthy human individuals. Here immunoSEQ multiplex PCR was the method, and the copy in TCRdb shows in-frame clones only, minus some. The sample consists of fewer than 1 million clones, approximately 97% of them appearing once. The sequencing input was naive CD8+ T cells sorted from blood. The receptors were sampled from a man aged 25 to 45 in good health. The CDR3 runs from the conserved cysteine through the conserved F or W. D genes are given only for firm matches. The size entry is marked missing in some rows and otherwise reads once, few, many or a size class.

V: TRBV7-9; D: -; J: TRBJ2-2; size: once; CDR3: CASSEGVLFQAGELFF; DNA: TGTGCCAGCAGTGAGGGCGTATTGTTTCAGGCCGGGGAGCTGTTTTTT
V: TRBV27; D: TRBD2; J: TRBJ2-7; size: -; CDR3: CASWAPGRGGEQYF; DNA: TGTGCCAGCTGGGCCCCAGGGAGGGGAGGCGAGCAGTACTTC
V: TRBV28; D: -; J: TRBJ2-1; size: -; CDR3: CASSLRGLNNEQFF; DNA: TGTGCCAGCAGCCTCAGGGGTCTTAACAATGAGCAGTTCTTC
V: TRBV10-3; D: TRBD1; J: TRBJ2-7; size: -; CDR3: CAIRGTAKGPYEQYF; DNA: TGTGCCATCAGGGGGACAGCCAAAGGCCCCTACGAGCAGTACTTC
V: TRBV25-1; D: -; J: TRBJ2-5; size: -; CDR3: CASSDLGATETQYF; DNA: TGTGCCAGCAGTGATCTCGGCGCCACGGAGACCCAGTACTTC
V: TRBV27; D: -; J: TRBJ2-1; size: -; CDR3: CASRAGTRNNEQFF; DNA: TGTGCCAGCAGAGCCGGGACTCGGAACAATGAGCAGTTCTTC
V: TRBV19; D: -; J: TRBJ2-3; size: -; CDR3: CASNLRLSPDTQYF; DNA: TGTGCCAGTAACCTTCGGCTTTCTCCAGATACGCAGTATTTT
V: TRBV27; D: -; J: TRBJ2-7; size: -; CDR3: CASSLSRGAGYEQYF; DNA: TGTGCCAGCAGTTTATCCCGGGGCGCGGGTTACGAGCAGTACTTC
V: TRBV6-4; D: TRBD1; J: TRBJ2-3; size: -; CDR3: CASSDKGASTDTQYF; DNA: TGTGCCAGCAGTGACAAGGGGGCTAGCACAGATACGCAGTATTTT
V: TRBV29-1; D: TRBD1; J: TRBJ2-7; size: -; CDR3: CSVEVLGQGGEQYF; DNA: TGCAGCGTTGAAGTTTTGGGACAGGGTGGCGAGCAGTACTTC
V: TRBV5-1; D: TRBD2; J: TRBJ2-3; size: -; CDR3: CASRYSSGSTDTQYF; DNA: TGCGCCAGCAGGTATTCTAGCGGGAGCACAGATACGCAGTATTTT
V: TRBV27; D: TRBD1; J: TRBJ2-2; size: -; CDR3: CASSYTGDVGELFF; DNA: TGTGCCAGCAGTTATACAGGGGACGTCGGGGAGCTGTTTTTT